The 11 T cell receptor beta chains below were found in one sample sequenced in a study of cytomegalovirus exposure and HLA in healthy donors. Here immunoSEQ multiplex PCR was the method, and the copy in TCRdb shows in-frame clones only, minus some. This sample has around 160,000 clones; 84% occur once, and the top ten carry about 9.4%. Input material: PBMCs. The receptor set was obtained from a man in his thirties or forties in good health and CMV-seropositive.

The rearrangement links TRBV5-6 to TRBJ1-2; 10 nucleotides line up with TRBD1. Losses at the gene ends were 0 bases for V and 3 bases for J; bases not matched to a gene: 2. The CDR3 consists of 15 residues. Germline V gene data show CDR1 as SGHDT and CDR2 as YYEEEE. The CDR3 sequence is CASSLGDRGYYGYTF. The CDR3, as DNA: TGTGCCAGCAGCTTGGGGGACAGGGGATACTATGGCTACACCTTC. Using reference TRBV5-6 and TRBJ1-2 for the parts outside the CDR3, the full variable domain is DAGVTQSPTHLIKTRGQQVTLRCSPKSGHDTVSWYQQALGQGPQFIFQYYEEEERQRGNFPDRFSGHQFPNYSSELNVNALLLGDSALYLCASSLGDRGYYGYTFGSGTRLTVV.

This clone was observed a single time. J is TRBJ1-2 and V is TRBV7-9, with 8 bases matching TRBD1. V shed 1 base and J 7 bases; nucleotides not matched to a gene: 8. The germline V gene has CDR1 SEHNR and CDR2 FQNEAQ (reference sequence). The CDR3 has 15 residues. This CDR3 is CASSLVAGGLVGYTF. In DNA form, the CDR3 reads TGTGCCAGCAGCTTAGTGGCAGGGGGCCTTGTTGGCTACACCTTC.

J is TRBJ2-2 and V is TRBV11-2, with a weak D call TRBD1 (6 bases). The CDR3 spans 16 residues. Germline values: CDR1 SGHAT, CDR2 FQNNGV. Trimming cost V 1 base and J 5 bases, with 14 bases left between them. The CDR3 nucleotides are TGTGCCAGCAGCTTAGTTCACAGGGTCCGAACCGGGGAGCTGTTTTTT. Translated, it gives CASSLVHRVRTGELFF.

The CDR3 loop reads CASSEAGTGVDEQYF. The CDR3 DNA follows: TGTGCCAGCAGTGAAGCGGGGACAGGGGTTGACGAGCAGTACTTC. The J gene is TRBJ2-7, the V gene TRBV6-1, with 10 bases identical to TRBD1. This CDR3 comprises 15 residues. Per the germline V gene, CDR1 is MNHNS and CDR2 is SASEGT. V was pared by 0 bases and J by 5 bases, with 4 bases of the junction left unmatched.

V gene TRBV9 combines with J gene TRBJ2-3; TRBD1 aligns across 8 bases. The J segment lost 1 base and the V segment lost 2 bases, leaving 18 bases of the junction unmatched. The CDR3 covers 20 residues. Germline assignment: CDR1 SGDLS and CDR2 YYNGEE. CDR3 amino acids: CASSVGPPGQDLWGTDTQYF. In DNA form, the CDR3 reads TGTGCCAGCAGCGTTGGGCCACCGGGACAGGACCTTTGGGGCACAGATACGCAGTATTTT.

The CDR3, as DNA: TGTGCCAGCAGCGTAGGTACTAGTCGAGATGAGCAGTTCTTC. Its protein is CASSVGTSRDEQFF. The J gene is TRBJ2-1, the V gene TRBV9; D is perhaps TRBD2 (5 bases). CDR1 is SGDLS and CDR2 is YYNGEE in the germline V gene. V was clipped by 0 bases and J by 8 bases, with 12 bases between them. The CDR3 extends over 14 amino acids.

The rearrangement links TRBV19 to TRBJ2-2; tentative D call: TRBD1 (6 bases). V gave up 11 bases and J gave up 3 bases, with 22 bases separating them. The CDR3 spans 16 residues. CDR1 LNHDA and CDR2 SQIVND come from the germline V gene (reference sequence). The CDR3 protein is CAVGTYRDRYTGELFF. DNA for the CDR3: TGTGCCGTGGGTACATACAGGGATCGGTACACCGGGGAGCTGTTTTTT.

V gene TRBV5-1 combines with J gene TRBJ1-5; 9 bases align to TRBD1. Germline V gene lookup returns CDR1 SGHRS and CDR2 YFSETQ. CDR3 length: 15 amino acids. V lost 2 bases to trimming and J lost 4 bases; unmatched junction nucleotides: 4. CDR3 sequence: CASSLTGTGNQPQHF. CDR3 DNA sequence: TGCGCCAGCAGCTTAACCGGGACAGGGAATCAGCCCCAGCATTTT. Looking up the rest from reference TRBV5-1 and TRBJ1-5 gives the full variable domain: KAGVTQTPRYLIKTRGQQVTLSCSPISGHRSVSWYQQTPGQGLQFLFEYFSETQRNKGNFPGRFSGRQFSNSRSEMNVSTLELGDSALYLCASSLTGTGNQPQHFGDGTRLSIL.

On this clone itself: The junction differs from germline at one of its ends, possibly a read error. This chain links TRBV28 with TRBJ1-2; D is possibly TRBD1 (5 bases). The CDR3 has 14 amino acids. The germline CDR1 and CDR2 sequences are MDHEN and SYDVKM. The CDR3 here is CASSTPGAGILARF. The CDR3 bases are TGTGCCAGCAGCACCCCTGGGGCAGGGATACTGGCCCGCTTC.

The chain recombines TRBV2 with TRBJ1-5, with TRBD1 as a possible D gene (6 bases). Between the trimmed V and J ends, which lost 5 bases and 7 bases, there was a span of 21 bases. The CDR3 runs to 16 residues. Germline CDR1 reads SNHLY; CDR2 reads FYNNEI. This chain's CDR3 is CASSSARGGHPQPQHF. Here the CDR3 DNA reads TGTGCCAGCAGTTCCGCCCGAGGGGGACATCCCCAGCCCCAGCATTTT.

The genes are TRBV5-6 and TRBJ2-2, with no clear D. The length of the CDR3 is 16 residues. CDR1 SGHDT and CDR2 YYEEEE come from the germline V gene. V lost 3 bases and J lost 5, with 17 bases in between. CDR3 loop: CASSSLSSGVTGELFF. In DNA form, the CDR3 reads TGTGCCAGCAGCTCACTGAGTTCCGGTGTTACCGGGGAGCTGTTTTTT.